One sample yielded the 20 T cell receptor beta chains listed below, sequenced in a study of T cells in Graves' hyperthyroidism and ophthalmopathy. There were TCR beta CDR3 regions amplified from RNA transcripts. The HTBI set primed first-round TCR CDR3 RT-PCR. From the multiplex PCR reads, TCRdb called clonotypes with MiXCR, one entry per CDR3 protein. The sample gives about 360,000 distinct CDR3 sequences, around a quarter of which show up once; less than 75% is in the top ten. Sequencing was performed on blood. Every receptor here comes from a man aged 45-65 years with Graves' hyperthyroidism.

On this clonotype: A junction boundary mismatches the germline segment, possibly from a read error. The CDR3 region has the DNA TGTGTCAGCGGACAGGGACAGCTCAATCAGCCCCAGCATTTT. Translating it yields CVSGQGQLNQPQHF. The gene calls are TRBV27 and TRBJ1-5, with 8 positions matching TRBD1. CDR3 length: 14 residues. The germline V gene encodes CDR1 MNHEY and CDR2 SMNVEV (reference sequence).

Comment on this clonotype: The germline gene is not matched at one end of the junction; a read error may be the cause. This chain links TRBV11-2 with TRBJ2-2; a weak D match, TRBD2 (5 bases). Germline CDR1 reads SGHAT; CDR2 reads FQNNGV. The CDR3 length is 13 residues. CDR3 region: CAGSMPGTGELFF. The CDR3 nucleotides are TGTGCCGGCAGCATGCCGGGGACCGGGGAGCTGTTTTTT. The whole variable domain, filled in from reference TRBV11-2 and TRBJ2-2, reads EAGVAQSPRYKIIEKRQSVAFWCNPISGHATLYWYQQILGQGPKLLIQFQNNGVVDDSQLPKDRFSAERLKGVDSTLKIQPAKLEDSAVYLCAGSMPGTGELFFGEGSRLTVL.

Worth noting for this clonotype: A single base separates this from a much larger clone, so it may be a read error. This chain connects TRBV2 to TRBJ2-1, with D perhaps TRBD1 (6 bases). Germline CDR1 is SNHLY and CDR2 is FYNNEI. The length of the CDR3 is 15 residues. V was trimmed by 5 bases and J by 6 bases, leaving 17 bases between them. CDR3 amino acids: CASSSGVSFCNEQFF. The CDR3 DNA is TGTGCCAGCAGTTCAGGGGTCAGTTTCTGCAATGAGCAGTTCTTC.

This rearrangement joins TRBV3-1 to TRBJ2-7; a weak D match, TRBD2 (5 bases). The V gene's germline CDR1 is LGHDT and CDR2 YNNKEL (reference sequence). Trimming pared 2 bases from V and 1 base from J, leaving 9 bases between. The CDR3 sequence is 14 residues long. The CDR3 protein is CASSQSGESYEQYF. The CDR3 DNA reads TGTGCCAGCAGCCAAAGCGGAGAGTCCTACGAGCAGTACTTC.

In its sample, this clonotype was seen a few times. The gene calls are TRBV6-1 and TRBJ2-7; 13 bases agree with TRBD2. The CDR3 has 17 amino acids. With V trimmed by 0 bases and J by 6 bases, 8 bases remained unmatched. CDR1 is MNHNS and CDR2 is SASEGT in the germline V gene. The CDR3 sequence: CASSEAAGLAGVSEQYF. The CDR3 coding sequence is TGTGCCAGCAGTGAAGCCGCCGGACTAGCGGGAGTAAGCGAGCAGTACTTC.

This clonotype has more than one count but fewer than ten. CDR3 coding DNA: TGCGCCAGCAGCCAAGCTGGGACAGGGGTTGGCGAGCAGTACTTC. Amino acid sequence: CASSQAGTGVGEQYF. V usage is TRBV4-1 and J usage is TRBJ2-7; the match to TRBD1 covers 10 bases. Losses at the gene ends were 1 base for V and 6 bases for J; bases not matched to a gene: 6. This CDR3 has 15 residues. The germline V gene encodes CDR1 MGHRA and CDR2 YSYEKL.

In this sample, this clonotype turned up many times. The chain carries TRBV11-3 and TRBJ2-5; 12 nucleotides agree with TRBD2. This CDR3 is built from 16 residues. With V trimmed by 1 base and J by 2 bases, 2 bases remained unmatched. The germline V gene encodes CDR1 SGHNT and CDR2 YENEEA. CDR3 sequence reads: CASSLGGLAGQETQYF. CDR3 nucleotide sequence: TGTGCCAGCAGCTTAGGTGGACTAGCGGGACAAGAGACCCAGTACTTC.

V and J are TRBV27 and TRBJ2-7; D gene ambiguous. Germline CDR1 MNHEY, CDR2 SMNVEV (reference sequence). CDR3 length: 15 residues. Trimming left V 7 bases short and J 4 bases short, with 20 bases between. The CDR3 is CASNKPTGSLYEQYF. The CDR3, as DNA: TGTGCCAGCAATAAGCCGACTGGCAGTTTATACGAGCAGTACTTC.

The V call is TRBV3-1, the J call TRBJ2-1, with 12 bases aligning to TRBD2. CDR1 is LGHDT and CDR2 is YNNKEL in the germline V gene (reference sequence). The CDR3 sequence is 16 residues long. With 5 bases clipped from V and 9 bases from J, the junction kept 11 bases outside the gene matches. The CDR3 region is CASSARLAGVRGEQFF. For the CDR3, the DNA is TGTGCCAGCAGCGCCCGACTAGCGGGAGTTAGGGGTGAGCAGTTCTTC.

Many counts were recorded for this clonotype. This chain joins TRBV20-1 and TRBJ2-3; TRBD2 is a possible D gene (6 bases). Germline V gives CDR1 DFQATT, CDR2 SNEGSKA (reference sequence). The CDR3 extends over 16 amino acids. Between the trimmed V and J ends, which lost 1 base and 0 bases, there was a span of 14 bases. The CDR3, as DNA: TGCAGTGCTAGAGGTGTGGGGGACTTTAGCACAGATACGCAGTATTTT. It translates to CSARGVGDFSTDTQYF.

The chain employs TRBV28 and TRBJ2-1, with D perhaps matching TRBD2 (6 bases). V was shortened by 6 bases and J by 5 bases, with 20 bases between the two germline ends. The CDR3 has 16 residues. CDR1 is MDHEN and CDR2 is SYDVKM in the germline V gene. CDR3 DNA: TGTGCCAGCAGCCAACCGTGGAGGGCCAAGGACAATGAGCAGTTCTTC. It yields the protein CASSQPWRAKDNEQFF.

There are many counts of this clonotype. The chain joins TRBV11-2 to TRBJ2-1, with D possibly TRBD2 on 6 matching bases. This CDR3 has 16 amino acids. CDR1 and CDR2 from the germline V gene are SGHAT and FQNNGV. The V end lost 0 bases, the J end lost 4 bases, and 13 bases lay between the germline ends. The CDR3 DNA is TGTGCCAGCAGCTTAGATAAGATTAGCGGATACAATGAGCAGTTCTTC. Translating gives CASSLDKISGYNEQFF.

This clonotype was counted at least ten times. The V gene is TRBV11-1, the J gene TRBJ2-1; D unresolved. The CDR3 totals 14 residues. Germline V gene lookup returns CDR1 SGHAT and CDR2 FQDESV (reference sequence). Trimming took 0 bases from V and 0 from J, leaving 3 bases between them. The CDR3, as DNA: TGTGCCAGCAGCTTAGCGACCTCCTACAATGAGCAGTTCTTC. Its protein product is CASSLATSYNEQFF.

The rearrangement joins TRBV27 to TRBJ2-1; D may correspond to TRBD1 or TRBD2 (5 bases each). The V end lost 3 bases, the J end lost 1 base, and 10 bases lay between the germline ends. The germline V gene has CDR1 MNHEY and CDR2 SMNVEV (reference sequence). The CDR3 loop spans 15 amino acids. CDR3 region: CASSLGERSYNEQFF. Here the CDR3 DNA reads TGTGCCAGCAGTTTGGGGGAGAGGTCCTACAATGAGCAGTTCTTC.

The rearrangement uses TRBV12-3 or TRBV12-4 and TRBJ2-3; TRBD1 might be the D (6 bases). The CDR3 spans 14 residues. V lost 5 bases, J lost 6 bases, and 15 bases lay in between. The CDR3 spells CASSPPHRDDTQYF. The CDR3 nucleotides read TGTGCCAGCAGTCCACCGCACAGGGATGATACGCAGTATTTT.

This clonotype was detected a few times. The rearrangement links TRBV7-2 to TRBJ2-7; tentatively, D is TRBD1 (8 bases). The V and J ends lost 6 bases and 3 bases respectively, with 18 bases between them. The CDR3 is made up of 15 amino acids. Germline CDR1 and CDR2: SGHTA and FQGNSA. In DNA form, the CDR3 reads TGTGCCAGCAGATCTACAGGGGGGGTCATCTACGAGCAGTACTTC. Translation gives CASRSTGGVIYEQYF.

This clonotype was found a few times. The chain employs TRBV3-1 and TRBJ2-7, with D uncertain. The V gene lost 4 bases and the J gene lost 4 bases, with 14 bases spanning the gap. CDR3 length: 14 amino acids. In germline, CDR1 is LGHDT, CDR2 YNNKEL (reference sequence). The CDR3 nucleotides read TGTGCCAGCAGCCCCCGTTGGGCGAAGTACGAGCAGTACTTC. It specifies CASSPRWAKYEQYF.

This clonotype came up a few times. The V and J genes are TRBV2 and TRBJ1-4; TRBD1 matches at 9 bases. This CDR3 comprises 15 residues. J lost 3 bases, V lost 8 bases, and 7 bases had no gene match. CDR1 and CDR2 from the germline V gene are SNHLY and FYNNEI. The DNA for the CDR3 is TGTGCCAGCGTACAGGGGGCGTCATCTAATGAAAAACTGTTTTTT. Encoded protein: CASVQGASSNEKLFF.

This clonotype has only a few counts. The rearrangement links TRBV12-3 or TRBV12-4 to TRBJ2-5, with 12 bases aligning to TRBD2. J was trimmed by 5 bases and V by 3 bases; bases with no gene match: 10. The CDR3 runs to 17 residues. This chain's CDR3 is CASSFPGTSGQEETQYF. The CDR3 DNA follows: TGTGCCAGCAGTTTTCCCGGGACTAGCGGGCAAGAGGAGACCCAGTACTTC.

V gene TRBV27 combines with J gene TRBJ1-2; 7 nucleotides align to TRBD1. The ends lost 8 bases at V and 2 bases at J; junction bases unmatched: 14. Germline V gene data show CDR1 as MNHEY and CDR2 as SMNVEV (reference sequence). The CDR3 loop spans 16 amino acids. In DNA form, the CDR3 reads TGTGCCAGCCGTGCGGTGTACAGGGGCCAAAACTATGGCTACACCTTC. The encoded protein is CASRAVYRGQNYGYTF.